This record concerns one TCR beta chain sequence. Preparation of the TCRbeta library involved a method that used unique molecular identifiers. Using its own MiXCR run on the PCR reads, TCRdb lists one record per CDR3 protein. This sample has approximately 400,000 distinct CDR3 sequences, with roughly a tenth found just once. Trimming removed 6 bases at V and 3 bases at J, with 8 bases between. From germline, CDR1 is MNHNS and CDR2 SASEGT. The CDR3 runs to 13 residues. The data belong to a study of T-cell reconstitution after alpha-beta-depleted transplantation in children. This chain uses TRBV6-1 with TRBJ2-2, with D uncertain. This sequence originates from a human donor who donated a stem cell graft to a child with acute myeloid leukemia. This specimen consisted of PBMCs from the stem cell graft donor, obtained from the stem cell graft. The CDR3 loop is CASSWTDTGELFF. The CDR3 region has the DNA TGTGCCAGCAGCTGGACGGACACCGGGGAGCTGTTTTTT.